The 10 T cell receptor beta chains reported below all come from one sample, sequenced in a study of T cell repertoires in cytomegalovirus infection. TCRdb ran MiXCR on the reads and lists one entry per CDR3 protein. The sample carries over 250,000 distinct CDR3 sequences, less than 25% recorded once. The antigens these receptors bind are not known. The sequencing here drew on cultured PBMCs, taken from culture after CMV antigen stimulation. These receptors originate from a human donor in good health (CMV status not recorded). Some clones in this sample may be carry-over from other donors' samples.

The V and J genes are TRBV6-2 or TRBV6-3 and TRBJ1-1, with D maybe TRBD1 (6 bases). This CDR3 comprises 14 residues. Germline V gene sequence: CDR1 MNHEY, CDR2 SVGEGT. Between the trimmed V and J ends, which lost 4 bases and 3 bases, there was a span of 12 bases. The CDR3 protein is CASSLQGGYTEAFF. Here the CDR3 DNA reads TGTGCCAGCAGTTTACAGGGAGGGTACACTGAAGCTTTCTTT.

This chain uses TRBV5-6 with TRBJ1-4; D is uncertain. Germline V gene data show CDR1 as SGHDT and CDR2 as YYEEEE. The CDR3 runs 14 residues. The V end lost 1 base, the J end lost 6 bases, and 10 bases lay between the germline ends. The CDR3 nucleotides read TGTGCCAGCAGCTTGATCTCCTTGGATGAAAAACTGTTTTTT. It translates to CASSLISLDEKLFF.

This clonotype came up many times. The rearrangement joins TRBV12-3 or TRBV12-4 to TRBJ2-1; 8 bases align to TRBD2. After removal of 1 base from V and 16 bases from J, the junction contained 15 bases not matched to a gene. The CDR3 loop spans 15 amino acids. The CDR3 DNA is TGTGCCAGCAGTTTAGAACAGGGTGTCCCGGGAGGGTACTTCTTC. Its translation is CASSLEQGVPGGYFF.

The V and J genes are TRBV12-3 or TRBV12-4 and TRBJ2-1, with TRBD2 identical over 11 bases. The CDR3 length is 16 residues. V lost 7 bases, J lost 2 bases, and 7 bases stayed unmatched. The CDR3, as DNA: TGTGCCAGCACCTCAGGGACTAGCGGACCCTACAATGAGCAGTTCTTC. It is translated as CASTSGTSGPYNEQFF.

This clonotype was recorded many times. The chain recombines TRBV7-3 with TRBJ2-3; perhaps TRBD2 as D (6 bases). Trimming cost V 5 bases and J 0 bases, with 12 bases left between them. Germline assignment: CDR1 SGHTA and CDR2 FQGTGA. The CDR3 loop spans 15 amino acids. CDR3 sequence reads: CASSRDSSSTDTQYF. CDR3 nucleotides: TGTGCCAGCAGCCGGGACTCATCTAGCACAGATACGCAGTATTTT.

This clonotype was seen a handful of times. The chain recombines TRBV6-2 or TRBV6-3 with TRBJ1-5; D not resolved. The CDR3 is made up of 16 amino acids. V was cut by 7 bases and J by 0 bases, with 16 bases left in between. The germline V gene has CDR1 MNHEY and CDR2 SVGEGT. As DNA, the CDR3 is TGTGCCAGCAAGCCGTATTCGGCAGGTAGCAATCAGCCCCAGCATTTT. This gives the protein CASKPYSAGSNQPQHF.

This chain connects TRBV6-5 to TRBJ2-2; 13 bases fit TRBD2. Germline V lookup: CDR1 MNHEY, CDR2 SVGAGI. This CDR3 is built from 19 residues. V shed 0 bases, J shed 5 bases, and the junction held 9 bases outside the gene matches. CDR3 sequence (DNA): TGTGCCAGCAGTTACTCGTGGACTAGCGGGGGAAGTGGTACCGGGGAGCTGTTTTTT. Encoded protein: CASSYSWTSGGSGTGELFF.

This clonotype was counted at least ten times. The chain is built from TRBV12-3 or TRBV12-4 and TRBJ1-5, with TRBD1 matching 10 bases. Losses at the gene ends were 5 bases for V and 3 bases for J; bases not matched to a gene: 7. The CDR3 runs to 16 residues. CDR3 nucleotide sequence: TGTGCCAGCAGTGGGGGGACAGGGGCCTACAATCAGCCCCAGCATTTT. This gives the protein CASSGGTGAYNQPQHF.

This clonotype came up many times. The rearrangement joins TRBV27 to TRBJ1-5; D is uncertain. V was shortened by 2 bases and J by 3 bases, with 5 bases between the two germline ends. The CDR3 is 13 amino acids. Germline loops: CDR1 MNHEY, CDR2 SMNVEV (reference sequence). The CDR3 DNA is TGTGCCAGCAGTTTACGGGACAATCAGCCCCAGCATTTT. This codes for CASSLRDNQPQHF.

This clonotype was detected a few times. In DNA form, the CDR3 reads TGTGCCAGCAGCCAAGTACACAGGTTGGACCAGCCCCAGCATTTT. Translation gives CASSQVHRLDQPQHF. The chain joins TRBV3-1 to TRBJ1-5, with D maybe TRBD1 (5 bases). CDR1 and CDR2 (germline): LGHDT, YNNKEL (reference sequence). The CDR3 has 15 residues. The V end lost 1 base, the J end lost 7 bases, and 14 bases lay between the germline ends.